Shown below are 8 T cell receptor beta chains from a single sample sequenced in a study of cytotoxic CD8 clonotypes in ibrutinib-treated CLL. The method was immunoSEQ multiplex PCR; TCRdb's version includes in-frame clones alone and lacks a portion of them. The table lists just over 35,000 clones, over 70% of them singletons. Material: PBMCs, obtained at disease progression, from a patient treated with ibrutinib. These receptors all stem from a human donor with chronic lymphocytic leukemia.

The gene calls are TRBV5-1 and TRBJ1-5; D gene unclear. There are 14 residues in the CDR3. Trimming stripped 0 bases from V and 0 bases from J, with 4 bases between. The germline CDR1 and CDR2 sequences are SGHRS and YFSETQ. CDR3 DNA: TGCGCCAGCAGCTTGGGGACTAGCAATCAGCCCCAGCATTTT. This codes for CASSLGTSNQPQHF.

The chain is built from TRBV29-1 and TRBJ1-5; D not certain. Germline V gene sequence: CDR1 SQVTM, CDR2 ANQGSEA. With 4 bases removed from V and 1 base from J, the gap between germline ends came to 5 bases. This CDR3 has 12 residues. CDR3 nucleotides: TGCAGCGTTGCGGAGAGCAATCAGCCCCAGCATTTT. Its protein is CSVAESNQPQHF.

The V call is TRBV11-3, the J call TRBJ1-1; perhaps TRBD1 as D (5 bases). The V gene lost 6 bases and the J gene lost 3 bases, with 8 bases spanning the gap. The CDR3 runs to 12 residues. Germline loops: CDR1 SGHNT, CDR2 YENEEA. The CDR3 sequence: CASSFRDTEAFF. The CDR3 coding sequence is TGTGCCAGCAGTTTCAGGGACACTGAAGCTTTCTTT.

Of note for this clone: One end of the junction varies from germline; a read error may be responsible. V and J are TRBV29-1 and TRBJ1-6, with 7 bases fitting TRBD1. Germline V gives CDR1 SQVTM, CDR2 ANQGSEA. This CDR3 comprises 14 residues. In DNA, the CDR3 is TGCACCGTTCAGGGGGGGGTGAGGAATTCACCCCTCCACTTT. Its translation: CTVQGGVRNSPLHF.

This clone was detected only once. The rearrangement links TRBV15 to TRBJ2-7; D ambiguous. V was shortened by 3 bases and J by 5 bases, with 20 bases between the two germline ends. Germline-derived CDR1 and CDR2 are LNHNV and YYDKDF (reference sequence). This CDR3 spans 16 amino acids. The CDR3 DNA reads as TGTGCCACCAGCAGCAACCGACGGGCAAACGGGCACGAGCAGTACTTC. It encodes CATSSNRRANGHEQYF.

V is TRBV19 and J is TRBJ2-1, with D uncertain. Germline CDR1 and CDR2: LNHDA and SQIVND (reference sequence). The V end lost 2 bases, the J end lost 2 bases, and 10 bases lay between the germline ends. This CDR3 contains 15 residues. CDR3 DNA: TGTGCCAGTAGTATAAATCGTCAGGCCTACAATGAGCAGTTCTTC. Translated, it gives CASSINRQAYNEQFF.

As DNA, the CDR3 is TGTGCCAGCAGCTGGACGGGAGACAATGAAAAACTGTTTTTT. Translated: CASSWTGDNEKLFF. The chain combines TRBV2 with TRBJ1-4, with D hard to call. Germline V gene sequence: CDR1 SNHLY, CDR2 FYNNEI. The CDR3 totals 14 residues. V lost 6 bases, J lost 5 bases, and 13 bases lay in between.

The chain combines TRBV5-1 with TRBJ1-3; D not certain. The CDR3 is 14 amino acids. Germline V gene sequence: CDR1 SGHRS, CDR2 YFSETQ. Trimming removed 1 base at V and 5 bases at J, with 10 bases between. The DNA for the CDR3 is TGCGCCAGCAGCTTGACCCCGGGTAGAAACACCATATATTTT. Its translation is CASSLTPGRNTIYF.